The T cell receptor beta chain under discussion was sequenced for a study of T cells in Graves' hyperthyroidism and ophthalmopathy. Researchers took RNA transcripts and amplified the TCR beta CDR3 regions from them. HTBI primers were used for first-round RT-PCR of the TCR CDR3. TCRdb independently ran MiXCR on the multiplex PCR reads; one entry per CDR3 protein. The table lists some 770,000 distinct CDR3 sequences, about a sixth of them singletons. This clonotype was seen ten or more times. Exclusion criteria comprised uncontrolled infection, other autoimmune disease, pregnancy or lactation. PBMCs were sourced from roughly 9.1 ml fresh peripheral blood. The sequenced material came from blood. The clonotype originates from a man younger than 35 with Graves' hyperthyroidism.

The chain's CDR3 is CATSKGAEYEQYF. CDR3 bases: TGTGCCACCAGCAAGGGGGCCGAATACGAGCAGTACTTC. The V gene is TRBV15, the J gene TRBJ2-7, with 7 bases fitting TRBD1. The CDR3 is 13 amino acids. Losses at the gene ends were 4 bases for V and 4 bases for J; bases not matched to a gene: 4. The germline CDR1 and CDR2 sequences are LNHNV and YYDKDF (reference sequence). The variable domain in full, completed from reference TRBV15 and TRBJ2-7, reads DAMVIQNPRYQVTQFGKPVTLSCSQTLNHNVMYWYQQKSSQAPKLLFHYYDKDFNNEADTPDNFQSRRPNTSFCFLDIRSPGLGDTAMYLCATSKGAEYEQYFGPGTRLTVT.